These T cell receptor beta chains were read from a single sample in a study of T cells after yellow fever vaccination. Using its own MiXCR run on the 5' RACE reads, TCRdb lists one record per CDR3 protein. This sample carries hundreds of thousands of distinct CDR3 sequences, roughly 19% of them seen once, and the ten largest clones take roughly 13%. Sequenced here: PBMCs, sampled 15 days after the yellow fever booster vaccination. These receptors all come from a man aged 30-40 years who received the YFV17D yellow fever vaccine. Both conserved end residues are part of each CDR3. Fields, in order: clone size, D gene, J gene, CDR3 length, V gene, CDR3 DNA, CDR3 protein. A D gene is named only where the DNA matches it firmly. Rows give clone size only sometimes, using once, few, many, or a class for an expanded clone.

>few|NA|TRBJ2-7|15|TRBV5-1
TGCGCCAGCAGCTCCTCATACGGACATTCTTACGAGCAGTACTTC
CASSSSYGHSYEQYF
>NA|NA|TRBJ2-5|14|TRBV7-6
TGTGCCAGCAGCCAGGGGAGGGGGCACGAGACCCAGTACTTC
CASSQGRGHETQYF
>NA|NA|TRBJ1-2|13|TRBV7-9
TGTGCCAGCAGCGCACAGCCGGCGGCCTCCTACACCTTC
CASSAQPAASYTF
>once|TRBD1|TRBJ1-1|13|TRBV28
TGTGCCACCATGACAGGGATGAACACTGAAGCTTTCTTT
CATMTGMNTEAFF
>NA|TRBD2|TRBJ2-1|18|TRBV5-6
TGTGCCATGGGCCCGGGCGGATTCTGCGGGAGCTCCTACAATGAGCAGTTCTTC
CAMGPGGFCGSSYNEQFF
>NA|NA|TRBJ2-4|13|TRBV5-1
TGCGCCAGCACCCCTGTGGGGGGAAACATTCAGTACTTC
CASTPVGGNIQYF
>NA|TRBD1|TRBJ1-2|15|TRBV10-3
TGTGCCCCCGAAATAATTAGGGACAGCCGAGGAGGCTACACCTTC
CAPEIIRDSRGGYTF
>few|TRBD2|TRBJ2-1|15|TRBV20-1
TGCAGTGCTAGAGACCCGGGACTAGCATACAATGAGCAGTTCTTC
CSARDPGLAYNEQFF
>NA|NA|TRBJ2-6|15|TRBV20-1
TGCAGTGCCCCAGGGCCGGGCTCTGGGGCCAACGTCCTGACTTTC
CSAPGPGSGANVLTF
>few|NA|TRBJ2-7|15|TRBV3-1
TGTGCCAGCAGCCAAGGTCCTAGTCCCCACTACGAGCAGTACTTC
CASSQGPSPHYEQYF
>NA|NA|TRBJ1-3|13|TRBV5-6
TGTGCCAGCAGCTTGCGGAGTGGAAACACCATATATTTT
CASSLRSGNTIYF
>NA|NA|TRBJ2-6|14|TRBV5-1
TGCGCCAGCAGTTGGAACTCTGGGGCCAACGTCCTGACTTTC
CASSWNSGANVLTF
>NA|NA|TRBJ1-5|14|TRBV6-2/TRBV6-3
TGTGCCAGCAGTTACTTTGCGAACAATCAGCCCCAGCATTTT
CASSYFANNQPQHF
>many|NA|TRBJ2-4|13|TRBV7-2
TGTGCCAGCAGCTTAGCGGCCGGGAACATTCAGTACTTC
CASSLAAGNIQYF
>few|TRBD1|TRBJ2-2|17|TRBV15
TGTGCCACCAGCAGCGCGGACAGGGTGGGGGAAAACGGGGAGCTGTTTTTT
CATSSADRVGENGELFF
>NA|NA|TRBJ2-7|13|TRBV4-3
TGCGCCAGCAGCCAGGTCCACAGGGACGAGCAGTACTTC
CASSQVHRDEQYF
>NA|NA|TRBJ2-1|13|TRBV7-6
TGTGCCAGCGGCTCCCCGGGCCTACCAGAGCAGTTCTTC
CASGSPGLPEQFF